One sample yielded the 20 T cell receptor beta chains listed below, sequenced in a study of cytomegalovirus exposure and HLA in healthy donors. The PCR made use of 60 Vbeta and 13 Jbeta primers. Here immunoSEQ multiplex PCR was the method, and the copy in TCRdb shows in-frame clones only, minus some. The sample records about 77,000 clones, around 79% being singletons. The specimen was PBMCs. Every receptor here comes from a middle-aged man in good health and CMV-seronegative.

The genes are TRBV5-4 and TRBJ1-2, with D tentatively TRBD1 (6 bases). Germline V lookup: CDR1 SGHNT, CDR2 YYREEE (reference sequence). Between the trimmed V and J ends, which lost 6 bases and 7 bases, there was a span of 16 bases. The CDR3 sequence is 13 residues long. For the CDR3, the DNA is TGTGCCAGCACCGACATACAGGGTAGTGGCTACACCTTC. Protein: CASTDIQGSGYTF. The variable domain in full, with the rest retrieved from reference TRBV5-4 and TRBJ1-2, is ETGVTQSPTHLIKTRGQQVTLRCSSQSGHNTVSWYQQALGQGPQFIFQYYREEENGRGNFPPRFSGLQFPNYSSELNVNALELDDSALYLCASTDIQGSGYTFGSGTRLTVV.

The rearrangement uses TRBV7-9 and TRBJ2-3; D is unclear. The CDR3 runs 15 residues. V was pared by 4 bases and J by 3 bases, with 14 bases between. Per germline, CDR1 SEHNR and CDR2 FQNEAQ (reference sequence). The CDR3 region has the DNA TGTGCCAGCAGCTACGGCCATAGAGGTACAGATACGCAGTATTTT. As protein: CASSYGHRGTDTQYF.

The V gene is TRBV28, the J gene TRBJ1-4; TRBD1 aligns across 7 bases. This CDR3 comprises 16 residues. Trimming took 6 bases from V and 5 from J; bases not matched to a gene: 12. In germline, CDR1 is MDHEN, CDR2 SYDVKM. Written as DNA, the CDR3 is TGTGCCAGCAGCAGCTCGGGACAGCTTTTAAATGAAAAACTGTTTTTT. As protein: CASSSSGQLLNEKLFF.

The V call is TRBV15, the J call TRBJ1-5, with 7 bases lining up with TRBD1. Trimming at V came to 1 base and at J to 3 bases, leaving 12 bases not matched to a gene. CDR3 size: 18 residues. Germline loops: CDR1 LNHNV, CDR2 YYDKDF (reference sequence). The CDR3 DNA is TGTGCCACCAGCAGAGTCCCCTCGACAGGGATCGACAATCAGCCCCAGCATTTT. Residues: CATSRVPSTGIDNQPQHF.

This rearrangement joins TRBV5-4 to TRBJ2-1; 9 bases align to TRBD1. CDR3 length: 15 amino acids. The J segment lost 3 bases and the V segment lost 4 bases, leaving 5 bases of the junction unmatched. CDR1 is SGHNT and CDR2 is YYREEE in the germline V gene (reference sequence). The CDR3 DNA reads TGTGCCAGCAGCGGCCGGGACAGGGTCTACAATGAGCAGTTCTTC. Protein sequence: CASSGRDRVYNEQFF.

V is TRBV19 and J is TRBJ2-7, with D unresolved. CDR3 length: 14 amino acids. Germline V gene sequence: CDR1 LNHDA, CDR2 SQIVND (reference sequence). The ends were cut back, 3 bases at V and 3 bases at J, with 12 bases in the middle. CDR3 nucleotide sequence: TGTGCCAGTAGTATTTTTCCAGGTCTCTACGAGCAGTACTTC. This gives the protein CASSIFPGLYEQYF.

This clone was recorded once. The genes are TRBV11-1 and TRBJ2-1; D uncertain. Per the germline V gene, CDR1 is SGHAT and CDR2 is FQDESV (reference sequence). The CDR3 contains 14 residues. V gave up 1 base and J gave up 0 bases, with 4 bases separating them. As DNA, the CDR3 is TGTGCCAGCAGCTTAGGGAGCTCCTACAATGAGCAGTTCTTC. This translates into CASSLGSSYNEQFF. Full variable domain (rest looked up from reference TRBV11-1 and TRBJ2-1): EAEVAQSPRYKITEKSQAVAFWCDPISGHATLYWYRQILGQGPELLVQFQDESVVDDSQLPKDRFSAERLKGVDSTLKIQPAELGDSAMYLCASSLGSSYNEQFFGPGTRLTVL.

The chain links TRBV15 to TRBJ2-7, with 12 bases identical to TRBD2. Looked up from germline, CDR1 is LNHNV and CDR2 is YYDKDF (reference sequence). Unmatched junction bases numbered 3, after V lost 3 bases and J lost 3 bases. The CDR3 has 15 residues. The CDR3 protein is CATSSLAGGYYEQYF. Here the CDR3 DNA reads TGTGCCACCAGCAGCCTAGCGGGAGGGTACTACGAGCAGTACTTC.

CDR3 sequence reads: CASTTRVSTEAFF. Written as DNA, the CDR3 is TGTGCCAGCACCACCCGGGTGAGCACTGAAGCTTTCTTT. The V gene is TRBV7-8, the J gene TRBJ1-1; unclear D gene. Germline CDR1 is SGHVS and CDR2 is FQNEAQ. This CDR3 region has 13 residues. V was clipped by 7 bases and J by 4 bases, with 13 bases between them.

The genes are TRBV7-9 and TRBJ1-3; D is unresolved. The germline V gene has CDR1 SEHNR and CDR2 FQNEAQ (reference sequence). V gave up 6 bases and J gave up 4 bases, with 16 bases separating them. CDR3 length equals 15 residues. In DNA, the CDR3 is TGTGCCAGCAGAACAATCCCCGGAGCGGGAAACACCATATATTTT. It is translated as CASRTIPGAGNTIYF. The variable domain in full, completed from reference TRBV7-9 and TRBJ1-3, reads DTGVSQNPRHKITKRGQNVTFRCDPISEHNRLYWYRQTLGQGPEFLTYFQNEAQLEKSRLLSDRFSAERPKGSFSTLEIQRTEQGDSAMYLCASRTIPGAGNTIYFGEGSWLTVV.

This chain links TRBV5-1 with TRBJ2-2, with 10 bases fitting TRBD1. Germline CDR1 SGHRS, CDR2 YFSETQ. There are 15 residues in the CDR3. Trimming cost V 5 bases and J 3 bases; bases outside gene matches: 4. This CDR3 reads CASRRGTGDTGELFF. CDR3 DNA sequence: TGCGCCAGCAGACGGGGGACAGGGGACACCGGGGAGCTGTTTTTT.

The chain couples TRBV4-3 to TRBJ1-1; TRBD1 aligns across 7 bases. CDR3 size: 18 residues. Germline V CDR1 and CDR2: LGHNA, YSLEER. With 0 bases clipped from V and 0 bases from J, the junction kept 10 bases outside the gene matches. This CDR3 reads CASSQDALRGRLNTEAFF. The CDR3 DNA sequence: TGCGCCAGCAGCCAAGATGCCCTTAGGGGGCGATTGAACACTGAAGCTTTCTTT.

V is TRBV7-3 and J is TRBJ2-3; 9 nucleotides align to TRBD1. The V gene end was trimmed by 5 bases and the J gene end by 3 bases; junction bases not matched to a gene: 6. This CDR3 region has 15 residues. Germline values: CDR1 SGHTA, CDR2 FQGTGA. CDR3 in DNA: TGTGCCAGCAGCCACCCCGGACAGGGGACAGATACGCAGTATTTT. Translation: CASSHPGQGTDTQYF.

This sequence joins TRBV7-9 and TRBJ2-3, with D possibly TRBD1 on 6 matching bases. Deletions cut 6 bases from V and 2 bases from J, with 15 bases between. The CDR3 consists of 15 residues. CDR1 is SEHNR, CDR2 FQNEAQ, per germline (reference sequence). The chain's CDR3 is CASRPTGSNTDTQYF. As DNA, the CDR3 is TGTGCCAGCAGACCTACAGGGTCTAACACAGATACGCAGTATTTT.

This clone appeared a few times. The chain combines TRBV5-1 with TRBJ2-3; 11 bases agree with TRBD2. CDR3 size: 17 residues. V shed 0 bases, J shed 1 base, and the junction held 4 bases outside the gene matches. The V gene's germline CDR1 is SGHRS and CDR2 YFSETQ. The CDR3 loop reads CASSLGTSGQRTDTQYF. The DNA of the CDR3 is TGCGCCAGCAGCTTGGGGACTAGCGGGCAGCGCACAGATACGCAGTATTTT. Filled out from reference TRBV5-1 and TRBJ2-3, the complete variable domain reads KAGVTQTPRYLIKTRGQQVTLSCSPISGHRSVSWYQQTPGQGLQFLFEYFSETQRNKGNFPGRFSGRQFSNSRSEMNVSTLELGDSALYLCASSLGTSGQRTDTQYFGPGTRLTVL.

V usage is TRBV29-1 and J usage is TRBJ2-6, with TRBD1 matching 9 bases. The CDR3 contains 21 residues. Germline loops: CDR1 SQVTM, CDR2 ANQGSEA. V shed 0 bases, J shed 0 bases, and the junction held 15 bases outside the gene matches. The CDR3 DNA sequence: TGCAGCGTTGAAGAATTTACAGGGGGCGAAAGCACCCTCTCTGGGGCCAACGTCCTGACTTTC. Its translation is CSVEEFTGGESTLSGANVLTF.

The chain joins TRBV7-2 to TRBJ2-7, with 11 bases aligning to TRBD1. V was pared by 6 bases and J by 6 bases, with 10 bases of the junction left unmatched. The CDR3 has 15 residues. The germline V gene encodes CDR1 SGHTA and CDR2 FQGNSA. The CDR3 sequence: CASSPSGTGGGEQYF. In DNA form, the CDR3 reads TGTGCCAGCAGTCCCTCCGGGACAGGGGGAGGCGAGCAGTACTTC.

The chain joins TRBV28 to TRBJ2-3; 7 bases are shared with TRBD2. This CDR3 region has 15 residues. Germline CDR1 and CDR2: MDHEN and SYDVKM. Trimming took 3 bases from V and 5 from J; bases not matched to a gene: 8. The CDR3 nucleotides read TGTGCCAGCAGTTTCATTTCTGGGAGGGAAGATACGCAGTATTTT. Residues: CASSFISGREDTQYF.

The rearrangement links TRBV27 to TRBJ2-7; the match to TRBD1 covers 11 bases. This CDR3 spans 15 amino acids. Germline V lookup: CDR1 MNHEY, CDR2 SMNVEV (reference sequence). Trimming at V came to 4 bases and at J to 2 bases, leaving 4 bases not matched to a gene. In nucleotides, the CDR3 is TGTGCCAGCAGTTCTGGGACAGGGGGAGCCTACGAGCAGTACTTC. This codes for CASSSGTGGAYEQYF.

The rearrangement uses TRBV4-3 and TRBJ1-1; maybe TRBD1 (6 bases). The CDR3 is 17 amino acids. V lost 0 bases and J 2 bases, leaving 16 bases between the germline ends. In germline, CDR1 is LGHNA, CDR2 YSLEER. CDR3: CASSQDLGRGANTEAFF. CDR3 sequence (DNA): TGCGCCAGCAGCCAAGATTTGGGTCGGGGGGCAAACACTGAAGCTTTCTTT.